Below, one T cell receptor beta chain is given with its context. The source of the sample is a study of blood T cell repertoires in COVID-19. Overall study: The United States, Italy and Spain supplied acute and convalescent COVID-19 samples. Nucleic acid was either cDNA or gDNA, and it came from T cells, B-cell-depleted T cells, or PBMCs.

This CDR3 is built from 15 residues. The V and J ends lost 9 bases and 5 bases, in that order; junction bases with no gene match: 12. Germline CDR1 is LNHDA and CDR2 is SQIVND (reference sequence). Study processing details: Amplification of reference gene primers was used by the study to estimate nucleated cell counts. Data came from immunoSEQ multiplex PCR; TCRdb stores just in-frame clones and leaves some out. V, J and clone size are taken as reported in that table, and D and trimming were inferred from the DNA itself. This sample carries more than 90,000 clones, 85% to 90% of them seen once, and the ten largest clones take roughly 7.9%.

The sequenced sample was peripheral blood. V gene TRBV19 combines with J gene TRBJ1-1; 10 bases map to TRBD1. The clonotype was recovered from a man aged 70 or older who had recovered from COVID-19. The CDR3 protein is CASRQGARVWTEAFF. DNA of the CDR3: TGTGCCAGCAGACAGGGGGCGCGGGTTTGGACTGAAGCTTTCTTT.